This TCR beta chain is from a study of T cells after posttransplantation cyclophosphamide. Findings and limits, study-wide: Tissue-infiltrating T cells from skin or gut overlapped little with blood T cells. TRB clonality was highly associated with recipient CMV seropositivity and reactivation. Later blood repertoires were often dominated by clones from the donor CD8+ memory compartment.

This clone was counted between two and nine times. Its antigen remains unknown. Generated by immunoSEQ multiplex PCR, the TCRdb table keeps only in-frame clones and is missing some. The record shows tens of thousands of clones for this sample, with no singletons present. Peripheral blood was collected from the related graft donor on the marrow donation day. Sequencing used PBMCs. This receptor was obtained from a woman aged 45-65 years in good health and a related stem cell transplant donor.

The CDR3, as DNA: TGTGCCAGCAGTCCCGGGGGGAGGGATACGCAGTATTTT. It is translated as CASSPGGRDTQYF. This chain connects TRBV27 to TRBJ2-3, with 7 bases aligning to TRBD2. The V segment lost 5 bases and the J segment 6 bases; nucleotides outside the gene matches: 5. CDR3 length: 13 amino acids. Germline loops: CDR1 MNHEY, CDR2 SMNVEV (reference sequence).